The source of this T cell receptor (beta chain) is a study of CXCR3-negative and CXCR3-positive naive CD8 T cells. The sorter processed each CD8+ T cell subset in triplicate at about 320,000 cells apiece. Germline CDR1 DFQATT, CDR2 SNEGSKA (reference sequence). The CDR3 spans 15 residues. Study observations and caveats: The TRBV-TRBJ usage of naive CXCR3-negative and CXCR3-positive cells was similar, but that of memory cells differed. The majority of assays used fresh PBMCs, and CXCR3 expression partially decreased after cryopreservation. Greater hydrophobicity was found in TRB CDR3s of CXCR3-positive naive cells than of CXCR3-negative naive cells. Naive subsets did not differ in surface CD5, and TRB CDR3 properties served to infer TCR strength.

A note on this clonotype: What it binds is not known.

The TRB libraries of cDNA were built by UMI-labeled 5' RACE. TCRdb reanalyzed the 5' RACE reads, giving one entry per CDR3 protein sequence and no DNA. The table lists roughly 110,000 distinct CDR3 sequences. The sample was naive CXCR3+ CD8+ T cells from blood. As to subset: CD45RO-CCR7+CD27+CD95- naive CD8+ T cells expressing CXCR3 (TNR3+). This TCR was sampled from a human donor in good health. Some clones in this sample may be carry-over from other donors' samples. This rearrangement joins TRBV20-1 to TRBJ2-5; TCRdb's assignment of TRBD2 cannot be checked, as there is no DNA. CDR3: CSAGAPSSGGETQYF.